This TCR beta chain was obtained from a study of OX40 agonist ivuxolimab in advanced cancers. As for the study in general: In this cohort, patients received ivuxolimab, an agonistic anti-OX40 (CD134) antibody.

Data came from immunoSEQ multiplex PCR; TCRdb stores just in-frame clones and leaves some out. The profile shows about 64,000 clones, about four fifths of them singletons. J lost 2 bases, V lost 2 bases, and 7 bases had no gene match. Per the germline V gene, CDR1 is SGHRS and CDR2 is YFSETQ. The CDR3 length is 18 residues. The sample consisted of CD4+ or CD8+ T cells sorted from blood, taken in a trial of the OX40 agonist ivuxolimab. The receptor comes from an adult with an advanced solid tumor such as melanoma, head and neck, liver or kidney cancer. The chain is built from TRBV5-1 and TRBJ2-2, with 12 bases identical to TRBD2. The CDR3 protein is CASSLNPSGGANTGELFF. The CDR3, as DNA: TGCGCCAGCAGCTTAAACCCTAGCGGGGGGGCCAACACCGGGGAGCTGTTTTTT.